A single sample is the source of the 11 T cell receptor beta chains below, sequenced in a study of T cell repertoires in cytomegalovirus infection. TCRdb re-called the reads with MiXCR, one entry per CDR3 protein. The sample records some 400,000 distinct CDR3 sequences, 15% to 20% being singletons. The material sequenced was PBMCs. Receptors originate from a human donor in good health (CMV status not recorded). Some clones in this sample may be carry-over from other donors' samples.

This clonotype has only a few counts. This chain uses TRBV7-2 with TRBJ1-1; the D is unclear. The CDR3 runs to 13 residues. Germline values: CDR1 SGHTA, CDR2 FQGNSA. V was trimmed by 7 bases and J by 7 bases, leaving 16 bases between them. The CDR3 nucleotides are TGTGCCAGCACCCTTCTCCGGGGTTTTGAAGCTTTCTTT. Translation gives CASTLLRGFEAFF.

This clonotype showed up many times. V gene TRBV7-8 combines with J gene TRBJ1-1; unclear D gene. Trimming shortened V by 5 bases and J by 1 base, and 14 bases separated the two germline ends. The CDR3 totals 15 residues. The germline V gene has CDR1 SGHVS and CDR2 FQNEAQ. CDR3 in amino acids: CASSPPRSRNTEAFF. The CDR3 DNA reads TGTGCCAGCAGCCCCCCCAGGTCTCGGAACACTGAAGCTTTCTTT.

This clonotype was counted a few times. The chain employs TRBV20-1 and TRBJ1-1, with D unclear. The V gene lost 6 bases and the J gene lost 0 bases, with 8 bases spanning the gap. The germline V gene encodes CDR1 DFQATT and CDR2 SNEGSKA (reference sequence). This CDR3 region has 12 residues. The CDR3 is CSAHNMNTEAFF. The DNA for the CDR3 is TGCAGTGCCCATAACATGAACACTGAAGCTTTCTTT.

As DNA, the CDR3 is TGCGCCAGCAGCCAAAGGGACTACGACACCGGGGAGCTGTTTTTT. Translating gives CASSQRDYDTGELFF. V usage is TRBV4-1 and J usage is TRBJ2-2; 7 nucleotides align to TRBD2. Germline V gives CDR1 MGHRA, CDR2 YSYEKL. V was clipped by 2 bases and J by 3 bases; unmatched bases: 3. The CDR3 has 15 residues.

The table lists this clonotype with many counts. The J gene is TRBJ2-5, the V gene TRBV12-3 or TRBV12-4; tentatively, D is TRBD1 or TRBD2 (5 bases each). V was cut by 3 bases and J by 2 bases, with 7 bases left in between. This CDR3 has 13 amino acids. The CDR3 sequence is CASSFWGQETQYF. In DNA form, the CDR3 reads TGTGCCAGCAGTTTTTGGGGGCAAGAGACCCAGTACTTC.

This rearrangement joins TRBV19 to TRBJ1-5; perhaps TRBD1 as D (5 bases). The CDR3 runs to 15 residues. CDR1 and CDR2 from the germline V gene are LNHDA and SQIVND (reference sequence). Between the trimmed V and J ends, which lost 7 bases and 0 bases, there was a span of 13 bases. CDR3: CASIEGTYSNQPQHF. The CDR3 bases are TGTGCCAGTATTGAGGGGACCTATAGCAATCAGCCCCAGCATTTT.

This clonotype occurred a few times. The chain has TRBV6-8 and TRBJ1-5; D gene uncertain. The V end lost 0 bases, the J end lost 1 base, and 1 base lay between the germline ends. Germline assignment: CDR1 MNHGY and CDR2 SAAAGT. The CDR3 has 13 residues. This chain's CDR3 is CASSYSSNQPQHF. The CDR3 DNA reads TGTGCCAGCAGTTACTCGAGCAATCAGCCCCAGCATTTT.

This chain connects TRBV11-2 to TRBJ2-3; 9 nucleotides agree with TRBD1. Germline V gene data show CDR1 as SGHAT and CDR2 as FQNNGV. After removal of 5 bases from V and 2 bases from J, the junction contained 11 bases not matched to a gene. The CDR3 is made up of 17 amino acids. The CDR3 DNA sequence: TGTGCCAGCAGCCGACGAAAAGGGACAGGGATCACAGATACGCAGTATTTT. This translates into CASSRRKGTGITDTQYF.

This clonotype was counted many times. V usage is TRBV7-6 and J usage is TRBJ1-1; 7 bases line up with TRBD1. CDR3 length equals 15 residues. The ends lost 2 bases at V and 9 bases at J; junction bases unmatched: 12. Looked up from germline, CDR1 is SGHVS and CDR2 is FNYEAQ. Here the CDR3 reads CASSLTVRGSLQAFF. DNA for the CDR3: TGTGCCAGCAGCTTAACCGTCAGGGGGTCTCTACAAGCTTTCTTT.

This clonotype was seen only a few times. This rearrangement joins TRBV29-1 to TRBJ1-2, with D possibly matching TRBD1 (5 bases). In germline, CDR1 is SQVTM, CDR2 ANQGSEA. Trimming pared 7 bases from V and 8 bases from J, leaving 14 bases between. The CDR3 runs to 11 residues. CDR3 loop: CSAAGPHGYTF. The CDR3 DNA reads as TGCAGCGCCGCAGGGCCCCACGGCTACACCTTC.

In this sample, this clonotype turned up a few times. The V gene is TRBV9, the J gene TRBJ1-2, with 11 bases lining up with TRBD1. V lost 0 bases, J lost 5 bases, and 6 bases stayed unmatched. Germline-derived CDR1 and CDR2 are SGDLS and YYNGEE. This CDR3 has 16 amino acids. CDR3 in amino acids: CASSVARDRGRYGYTF. CDR3 nucleotides: TGTGCCAGCAGCGTAGCTCGGGACAGGGGGAGGTATGGCTACACCTTC. Combining the CDR3 with reference TRBV9 and TRBJ1-2 gives the whole variable domain DSGVTQTPKHLITATGQRVTLRCSPRSGDLSVYWYQQSLDQGLQFLIQYYNGEERAKGNILERFSAQQFPDLHSELNLSSLELGDSALYFCASSVARDRGRYGYTFGSGTRLTVV.